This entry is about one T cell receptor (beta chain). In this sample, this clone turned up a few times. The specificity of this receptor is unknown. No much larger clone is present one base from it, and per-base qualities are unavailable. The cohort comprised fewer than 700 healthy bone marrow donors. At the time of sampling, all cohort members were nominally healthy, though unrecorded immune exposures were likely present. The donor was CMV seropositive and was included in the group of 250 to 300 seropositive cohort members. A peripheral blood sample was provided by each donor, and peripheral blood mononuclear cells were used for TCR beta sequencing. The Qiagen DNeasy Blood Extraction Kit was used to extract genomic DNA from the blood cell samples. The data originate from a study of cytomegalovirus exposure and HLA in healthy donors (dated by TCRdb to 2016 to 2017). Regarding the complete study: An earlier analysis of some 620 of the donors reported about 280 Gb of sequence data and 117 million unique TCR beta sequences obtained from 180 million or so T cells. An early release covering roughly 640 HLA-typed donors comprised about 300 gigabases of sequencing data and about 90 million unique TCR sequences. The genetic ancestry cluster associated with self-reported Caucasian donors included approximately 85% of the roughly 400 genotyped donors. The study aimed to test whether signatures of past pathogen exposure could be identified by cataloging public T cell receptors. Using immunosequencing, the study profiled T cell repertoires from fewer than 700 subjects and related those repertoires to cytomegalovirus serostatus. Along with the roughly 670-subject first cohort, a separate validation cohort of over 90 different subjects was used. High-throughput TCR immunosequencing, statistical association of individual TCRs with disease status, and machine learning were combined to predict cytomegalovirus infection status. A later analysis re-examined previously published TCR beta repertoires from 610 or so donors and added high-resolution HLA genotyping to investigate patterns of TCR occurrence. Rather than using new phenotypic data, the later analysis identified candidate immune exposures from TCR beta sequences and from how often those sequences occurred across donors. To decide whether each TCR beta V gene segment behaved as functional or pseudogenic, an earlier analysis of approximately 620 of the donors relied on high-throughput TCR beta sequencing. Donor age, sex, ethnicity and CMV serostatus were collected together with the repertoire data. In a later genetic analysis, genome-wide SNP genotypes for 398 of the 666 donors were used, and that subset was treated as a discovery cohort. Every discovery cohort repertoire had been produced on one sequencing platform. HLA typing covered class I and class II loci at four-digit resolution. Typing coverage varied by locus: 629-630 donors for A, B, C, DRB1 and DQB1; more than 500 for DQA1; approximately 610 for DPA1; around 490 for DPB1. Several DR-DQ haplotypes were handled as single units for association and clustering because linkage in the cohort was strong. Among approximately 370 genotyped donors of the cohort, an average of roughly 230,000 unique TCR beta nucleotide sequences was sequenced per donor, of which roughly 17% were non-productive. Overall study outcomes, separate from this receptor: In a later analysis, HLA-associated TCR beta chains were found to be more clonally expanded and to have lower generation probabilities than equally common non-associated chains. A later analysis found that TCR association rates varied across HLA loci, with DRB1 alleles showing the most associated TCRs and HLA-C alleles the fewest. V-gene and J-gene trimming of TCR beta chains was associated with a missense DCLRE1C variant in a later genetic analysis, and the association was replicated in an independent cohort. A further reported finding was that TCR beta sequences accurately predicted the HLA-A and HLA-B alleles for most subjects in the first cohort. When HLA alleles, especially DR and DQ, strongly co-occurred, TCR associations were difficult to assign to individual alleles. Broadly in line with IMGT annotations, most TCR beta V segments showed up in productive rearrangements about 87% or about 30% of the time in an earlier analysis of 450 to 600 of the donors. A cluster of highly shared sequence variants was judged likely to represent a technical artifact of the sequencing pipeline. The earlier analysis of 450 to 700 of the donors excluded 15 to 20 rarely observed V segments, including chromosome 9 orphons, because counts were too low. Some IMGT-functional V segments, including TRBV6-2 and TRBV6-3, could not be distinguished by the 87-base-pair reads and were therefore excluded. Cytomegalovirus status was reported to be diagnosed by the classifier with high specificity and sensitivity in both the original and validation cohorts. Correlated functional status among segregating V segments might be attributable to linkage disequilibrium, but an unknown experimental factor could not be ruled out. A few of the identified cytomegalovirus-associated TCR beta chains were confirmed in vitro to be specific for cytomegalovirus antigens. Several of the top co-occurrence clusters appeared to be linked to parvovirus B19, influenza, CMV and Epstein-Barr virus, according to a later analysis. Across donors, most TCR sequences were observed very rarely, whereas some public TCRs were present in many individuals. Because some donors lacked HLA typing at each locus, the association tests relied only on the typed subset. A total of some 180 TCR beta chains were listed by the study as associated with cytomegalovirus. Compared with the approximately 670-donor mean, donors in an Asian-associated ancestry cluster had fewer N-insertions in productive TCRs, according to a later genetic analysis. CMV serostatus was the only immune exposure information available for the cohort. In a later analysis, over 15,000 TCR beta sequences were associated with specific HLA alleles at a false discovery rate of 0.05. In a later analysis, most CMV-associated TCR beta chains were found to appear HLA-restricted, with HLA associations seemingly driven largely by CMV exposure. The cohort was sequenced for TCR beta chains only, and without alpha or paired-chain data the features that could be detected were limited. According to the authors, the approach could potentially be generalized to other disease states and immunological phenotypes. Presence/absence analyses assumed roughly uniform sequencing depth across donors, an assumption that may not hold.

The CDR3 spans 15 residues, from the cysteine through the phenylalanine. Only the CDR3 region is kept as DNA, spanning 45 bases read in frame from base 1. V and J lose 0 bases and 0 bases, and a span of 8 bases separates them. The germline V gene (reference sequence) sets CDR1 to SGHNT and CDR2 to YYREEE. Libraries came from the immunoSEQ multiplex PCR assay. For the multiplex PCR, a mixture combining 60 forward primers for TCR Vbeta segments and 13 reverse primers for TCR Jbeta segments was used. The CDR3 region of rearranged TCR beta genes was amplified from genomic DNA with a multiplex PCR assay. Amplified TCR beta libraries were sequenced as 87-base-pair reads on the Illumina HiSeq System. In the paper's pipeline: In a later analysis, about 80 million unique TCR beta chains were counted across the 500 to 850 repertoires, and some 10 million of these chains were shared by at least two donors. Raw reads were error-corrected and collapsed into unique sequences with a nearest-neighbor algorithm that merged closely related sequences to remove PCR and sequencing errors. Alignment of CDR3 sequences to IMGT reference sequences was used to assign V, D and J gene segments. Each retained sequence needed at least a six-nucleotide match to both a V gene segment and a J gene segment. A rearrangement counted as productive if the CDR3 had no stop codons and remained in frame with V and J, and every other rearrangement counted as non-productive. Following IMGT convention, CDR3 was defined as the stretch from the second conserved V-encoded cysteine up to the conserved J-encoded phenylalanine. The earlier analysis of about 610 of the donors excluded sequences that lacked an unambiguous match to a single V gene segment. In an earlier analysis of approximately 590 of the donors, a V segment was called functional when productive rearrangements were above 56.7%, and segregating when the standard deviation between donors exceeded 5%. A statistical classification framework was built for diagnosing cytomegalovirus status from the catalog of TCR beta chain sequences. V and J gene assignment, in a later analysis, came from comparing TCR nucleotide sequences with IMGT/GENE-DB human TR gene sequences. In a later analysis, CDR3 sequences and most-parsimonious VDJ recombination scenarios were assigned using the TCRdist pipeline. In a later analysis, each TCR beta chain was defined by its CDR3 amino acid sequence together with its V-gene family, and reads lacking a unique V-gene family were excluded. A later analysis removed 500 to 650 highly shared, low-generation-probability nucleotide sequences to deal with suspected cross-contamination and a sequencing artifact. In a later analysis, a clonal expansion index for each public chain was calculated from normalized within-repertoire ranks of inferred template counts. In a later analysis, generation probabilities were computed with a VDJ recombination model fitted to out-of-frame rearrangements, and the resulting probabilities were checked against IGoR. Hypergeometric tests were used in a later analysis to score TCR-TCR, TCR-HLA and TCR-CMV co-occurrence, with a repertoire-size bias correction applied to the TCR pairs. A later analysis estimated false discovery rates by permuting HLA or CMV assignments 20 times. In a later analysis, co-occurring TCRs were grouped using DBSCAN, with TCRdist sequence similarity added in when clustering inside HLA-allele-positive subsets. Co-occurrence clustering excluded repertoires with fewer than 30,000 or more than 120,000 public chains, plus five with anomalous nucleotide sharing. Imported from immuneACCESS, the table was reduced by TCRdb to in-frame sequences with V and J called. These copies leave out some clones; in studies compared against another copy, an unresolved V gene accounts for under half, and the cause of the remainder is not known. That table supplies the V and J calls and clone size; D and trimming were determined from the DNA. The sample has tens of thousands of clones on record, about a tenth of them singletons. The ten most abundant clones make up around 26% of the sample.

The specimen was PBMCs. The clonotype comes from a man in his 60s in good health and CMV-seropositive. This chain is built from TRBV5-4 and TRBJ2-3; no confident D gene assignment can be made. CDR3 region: CASSLASGSTDTQYF. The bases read TGTGCCAGCAGCTTGGCGTCAGGTAGCACAGATACGCAGTATTTT. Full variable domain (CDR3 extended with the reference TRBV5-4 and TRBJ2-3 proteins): ETGVTQSPTHLIKTRGQQVTLRCSSQSGHNTVSWYQQALGQGPQFIFQYYREEENGRGNFPPRFSGLQFPNYSSELNVNALELDDSALYLCASSLASGSTDTQYFGPGTRLTVL.